This T cell receptor (beta chain) was documented in a study of cytomegalovirus exposure and HLA in healthy donors. Study-wide points: CMV serostatus stood as the only immune exposure information on hand. On later analysis, the bulk of CMV-associated TCR beta chains appeared to be HLA-restricted. Relative to the approximately 670-donor mean, N-insertions were reportedly fewer in an Asian-associated ancestry cluster in a later analysis.

Regarding this clone: Its specificity is not known.

The V gene lost 2 bases and the J gene lost 4 bases, with 11 bases spanning the gap. Germline-derived CDR1 and CDR2 are ENHRY and SYGVKD. The CDR3 totals 14 residues. In the PCR, 60 Vbeta and 13 Jbeta primers were used. TCRdb's table, derived via immunoSEQ multiplex PCR, lists solely in-frame clones and lacks some. The sample lists fewer than 150,000 clones; about 79% were seen once. The source is a male donor in good health and CMV-seronegative. This rearrangement joins TRBV10-3 to TRBJ2-5; D might be TRBD2 (6 bases). Material: PBMCs. The CDR3 nucleotides read TGTGCCATCAGTGAGGGCGGGATGGTAGAGACCCAGTACTTC. Protein: CAISEGGMVETQYF.